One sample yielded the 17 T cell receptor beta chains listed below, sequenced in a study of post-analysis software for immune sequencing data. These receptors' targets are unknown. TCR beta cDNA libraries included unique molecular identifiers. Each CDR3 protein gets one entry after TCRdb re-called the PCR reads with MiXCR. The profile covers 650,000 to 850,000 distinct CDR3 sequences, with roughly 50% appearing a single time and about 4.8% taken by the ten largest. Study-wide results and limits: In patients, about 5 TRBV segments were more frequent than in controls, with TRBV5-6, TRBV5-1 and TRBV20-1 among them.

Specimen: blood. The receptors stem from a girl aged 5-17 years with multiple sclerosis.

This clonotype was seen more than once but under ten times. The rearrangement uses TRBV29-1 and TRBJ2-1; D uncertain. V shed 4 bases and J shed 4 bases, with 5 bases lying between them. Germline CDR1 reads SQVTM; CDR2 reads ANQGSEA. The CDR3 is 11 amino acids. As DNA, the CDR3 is TGCAGCGTTGGGGTTTACAATGAGCAGTTCTTC. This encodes CSVGVYNEQFF.

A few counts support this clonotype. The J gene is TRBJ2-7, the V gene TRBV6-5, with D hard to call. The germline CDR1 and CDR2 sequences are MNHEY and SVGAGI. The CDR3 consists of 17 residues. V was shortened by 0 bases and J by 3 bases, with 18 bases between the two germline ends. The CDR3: CASSYSSQEPLDYEQYF. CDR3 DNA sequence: TGTGCCAGCAGTTACTCGAGTCAGGAACCGCTGGACTACGAGCAGTACTTC.

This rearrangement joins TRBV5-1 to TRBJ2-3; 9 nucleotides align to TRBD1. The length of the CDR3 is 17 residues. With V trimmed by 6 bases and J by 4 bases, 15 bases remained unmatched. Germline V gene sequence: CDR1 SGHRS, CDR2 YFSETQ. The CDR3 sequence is CASTLRTGGTVADTQYF. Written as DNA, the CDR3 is TGCGCCAGCACCCTAAGAACAGGGGGCACAGTCGCAGATACGCAGTATTTT.

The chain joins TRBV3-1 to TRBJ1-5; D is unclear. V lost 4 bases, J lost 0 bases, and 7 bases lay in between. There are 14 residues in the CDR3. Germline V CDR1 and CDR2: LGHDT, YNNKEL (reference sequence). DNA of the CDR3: TGTGCCAGCAGCCGAGCGTATAGCAATCAGCCCCAGCATTTT. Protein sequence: CASSRAYSNQPQHF.

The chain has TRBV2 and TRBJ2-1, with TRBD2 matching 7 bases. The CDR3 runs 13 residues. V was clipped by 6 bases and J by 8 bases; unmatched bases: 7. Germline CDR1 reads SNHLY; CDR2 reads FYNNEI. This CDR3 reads CASRGAGWDEQFF. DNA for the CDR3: TGTGCCAGCAGGGGAGCGGGATGGGATGAGCAGTTCTTC.

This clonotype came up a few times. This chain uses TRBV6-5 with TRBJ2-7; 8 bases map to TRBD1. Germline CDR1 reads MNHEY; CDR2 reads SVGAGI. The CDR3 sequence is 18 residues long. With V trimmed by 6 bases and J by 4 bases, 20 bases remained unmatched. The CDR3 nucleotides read TGTGCCAGCAGATACCCCCGGACAGGGTGGGAAGTAGGGTACGAGCAGTACTTC. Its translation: CASRYPRTGWEVGYEQYF.

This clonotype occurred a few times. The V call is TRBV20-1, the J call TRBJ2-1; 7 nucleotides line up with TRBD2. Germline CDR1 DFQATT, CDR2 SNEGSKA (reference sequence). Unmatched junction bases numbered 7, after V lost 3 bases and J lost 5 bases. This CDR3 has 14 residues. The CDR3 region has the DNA TGCAGTGCTAGGGATCTGCGGGAGAACAATGAGCAGTTCTTC. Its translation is CSARDLRENNEQFF.

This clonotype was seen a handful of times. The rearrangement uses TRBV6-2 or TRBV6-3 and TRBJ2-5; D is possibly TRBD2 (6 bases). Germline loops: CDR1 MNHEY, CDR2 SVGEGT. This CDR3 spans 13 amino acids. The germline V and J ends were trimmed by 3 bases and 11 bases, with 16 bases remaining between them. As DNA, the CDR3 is TGTGCCAGCAGTTATATCGGTGGGGAGGAGCAGTACTTC. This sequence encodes CASSYIGGEEQYF.

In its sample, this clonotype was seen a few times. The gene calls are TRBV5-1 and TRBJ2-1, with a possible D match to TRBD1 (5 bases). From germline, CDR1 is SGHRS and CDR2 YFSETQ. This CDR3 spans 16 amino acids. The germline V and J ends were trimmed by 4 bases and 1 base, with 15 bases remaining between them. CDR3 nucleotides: TGCGCCAGCAGCCGACAGAGCGTACCTTCCTACAATGAGCAGTTCTTC. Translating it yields CASSRQSVPSYNEQFF.

The DNA for the CDR3 is TGTGCCAGCAGTTCGACGGGCCATGAGCAGTTCTTC. Translation gives CASSSTGHEQFF. The chain employs TRBV12-3 or TRBV12-4 and TRBJ2-1; D call uncertain. The ends were cut back, 4 bases at V and 8 bases at J, with 9 bases in the middle. This CDR3 comprises 12 residues.

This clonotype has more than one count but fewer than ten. The CDR3 DNA reads as TGCGCCAGCAGCTTGGAGGCTAGCGGGGTCTCCTACAATGAGCAGTTCTTC. This codes for CASSLEASGVSYNEQFF. The V and J genes are TRBV5-1 and TRBJ2-1; 9 positions agree with TRBD2. This CDR3 comprises 17 residues. Per germline, CDR1 SGHRS and CDR2 YFSETQ. V gave up 0 bases and J gave up 0 bases; unmatched junction bases: 4.

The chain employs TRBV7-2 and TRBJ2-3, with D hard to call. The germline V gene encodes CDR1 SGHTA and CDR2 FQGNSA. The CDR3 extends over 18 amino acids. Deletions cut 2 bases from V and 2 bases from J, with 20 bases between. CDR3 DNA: TGTGCCAGCAGCTTACAAGATTCTCGGAATTCCTACACAGATACGCAGTATTTT. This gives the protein CASSLQDSRNSYTDTQYF.

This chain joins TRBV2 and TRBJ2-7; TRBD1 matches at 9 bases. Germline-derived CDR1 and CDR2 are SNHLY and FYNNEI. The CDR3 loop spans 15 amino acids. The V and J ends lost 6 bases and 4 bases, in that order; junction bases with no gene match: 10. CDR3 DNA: TGTGCCAGCAGCCTAATACAGGGGGCGGAATACGAGCAGTACTTC. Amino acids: CASSLIQGAEYEQYF.

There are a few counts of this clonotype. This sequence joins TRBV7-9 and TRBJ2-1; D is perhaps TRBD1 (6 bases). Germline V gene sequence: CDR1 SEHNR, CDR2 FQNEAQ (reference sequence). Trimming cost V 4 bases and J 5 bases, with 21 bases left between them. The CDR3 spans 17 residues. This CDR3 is CASSWAPGEIGHNEQFF. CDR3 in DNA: TGTGCCAGCAGCTGGGCCCCAGGGGAGATAGGGCACAATGAGCAGTTCTTC.

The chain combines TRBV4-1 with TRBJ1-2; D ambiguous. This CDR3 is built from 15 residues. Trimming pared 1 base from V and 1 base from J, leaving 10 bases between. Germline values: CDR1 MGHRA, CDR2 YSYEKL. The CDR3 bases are TGCGCCAGCAGCCAAGCCCGGCAGGTTAACTATGGCTACACCTTC. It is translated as CASSQARQVNYGYTF.

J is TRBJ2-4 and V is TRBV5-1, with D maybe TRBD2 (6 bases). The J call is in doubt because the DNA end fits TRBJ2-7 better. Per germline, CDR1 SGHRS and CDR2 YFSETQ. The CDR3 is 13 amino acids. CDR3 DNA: TGCGCCAGCAGCTTGAAGGCTAGCGTCGAGCAGTACTTC. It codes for CASSLKASVEQYF.

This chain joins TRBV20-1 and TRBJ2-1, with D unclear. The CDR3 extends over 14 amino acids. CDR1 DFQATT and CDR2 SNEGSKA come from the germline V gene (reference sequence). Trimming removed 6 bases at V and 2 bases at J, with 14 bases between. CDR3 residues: CSAALRLPYNEQFF. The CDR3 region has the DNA TGCAGTGCCGCTTTAAGGCTGCCCTACAATGAGCAGTTCTTC.